The present T cell receptor (beta chain) was sequenced within a study of radiation and T cells in renal cell carcinoma. The CDR3 has 16 residues. The trim removed 7 bases at V and 2 bases at J, leaving 9 bases unmatched. CDR1 SGDLS and CDR2 YYNGEE come from the germline V gene. Clones were sequenced by immunoSEQ multiplex PCR, and TCRdb holds only the in-frame ones, with some missing. The table includes 120,000 or so clones, around 85% detected once. Time point given: blood 2 weeks post-SBRT. Documented treatment: 15 Gy SBRT to primary tumor, nephrectomy 4 weeks later. The source was blood, collected from a patient whose treatment included radiotherapy and nephrectomy. The chain carries TRBV9 and TRBJ2-7; 13 bases agree with TRBD2. The sequence was obtained from a man aged 50-59 years with renal cell carcinoma. CDR3 region: CASGTGGLAGTYEQYF. Written as DNA, the CDR3 is TGTGCCAGCGGGACAGGGGGACTAGCGGGAACCTACGAGCAGTACTTC.